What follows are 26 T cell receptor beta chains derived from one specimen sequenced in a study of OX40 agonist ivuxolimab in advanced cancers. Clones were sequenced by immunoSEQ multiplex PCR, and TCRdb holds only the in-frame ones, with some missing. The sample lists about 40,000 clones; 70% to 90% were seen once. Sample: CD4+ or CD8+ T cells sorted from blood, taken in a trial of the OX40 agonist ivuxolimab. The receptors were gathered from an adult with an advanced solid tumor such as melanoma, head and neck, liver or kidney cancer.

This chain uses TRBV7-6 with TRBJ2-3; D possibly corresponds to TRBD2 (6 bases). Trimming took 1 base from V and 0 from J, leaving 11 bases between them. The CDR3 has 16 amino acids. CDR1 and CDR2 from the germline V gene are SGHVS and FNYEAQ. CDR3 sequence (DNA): TGTGCCAGCAGCTTAGACGCCGGGACTAGCACAGATACGCAGTATTTT. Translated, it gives CASSLDAGTSTDTQYF.

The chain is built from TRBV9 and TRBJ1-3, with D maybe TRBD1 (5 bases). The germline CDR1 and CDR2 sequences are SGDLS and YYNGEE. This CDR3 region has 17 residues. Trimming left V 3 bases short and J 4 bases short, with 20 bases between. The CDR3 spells CASSADHRLSPGNTIYF. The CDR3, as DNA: TGTGCCAGCAGCGCAGACCACAGGTTATCCCCGGGAAACACCATATATTTT.

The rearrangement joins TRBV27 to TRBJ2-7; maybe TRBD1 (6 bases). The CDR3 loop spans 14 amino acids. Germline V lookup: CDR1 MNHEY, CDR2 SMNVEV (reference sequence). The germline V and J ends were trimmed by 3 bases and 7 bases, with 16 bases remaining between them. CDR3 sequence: CASSLSQGSGEQYF. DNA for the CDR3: TGTGCCAGCAGTTTGTCGCAGGGGAGTGGGGAGCAGTACTTC.

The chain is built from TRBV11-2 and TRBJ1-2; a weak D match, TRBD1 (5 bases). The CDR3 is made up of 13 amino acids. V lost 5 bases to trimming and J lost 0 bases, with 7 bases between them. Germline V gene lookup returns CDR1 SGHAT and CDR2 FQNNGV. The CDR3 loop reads CASSGQANYGYTF. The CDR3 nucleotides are TGTGCCAGCAGCGGACAAGCTAACTATGGCTACACCTTC.

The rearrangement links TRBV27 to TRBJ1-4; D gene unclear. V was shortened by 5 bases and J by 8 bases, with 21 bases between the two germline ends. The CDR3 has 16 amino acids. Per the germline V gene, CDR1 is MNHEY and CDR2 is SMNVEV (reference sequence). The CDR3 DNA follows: TGTGCCAGCAGTCAGTCCCTGACTTTAGTTCGGGAAAAACTGTTTTTT. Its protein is CASSQSLTLVREKLFF.

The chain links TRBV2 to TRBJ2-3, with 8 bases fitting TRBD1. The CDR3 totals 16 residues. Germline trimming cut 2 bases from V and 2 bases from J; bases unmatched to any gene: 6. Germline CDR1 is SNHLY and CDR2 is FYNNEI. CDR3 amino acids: CASSETRDRITDTQYF. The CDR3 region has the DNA TGTGCCAGCAGTGAAACTCGGGACAGGATCACAGATACGCAGTATTTT. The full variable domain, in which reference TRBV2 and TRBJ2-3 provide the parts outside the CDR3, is EPEVTQTPSHQVTQMGQEVILRCVPISNHLYFYWYRQILGQKVEFLVSFYNNEISEKSEIFDDQFSVERPDGSNFTLKIRSTKLEDSAMYFCASSETRDRITDTQYFGPGTRLTVL.

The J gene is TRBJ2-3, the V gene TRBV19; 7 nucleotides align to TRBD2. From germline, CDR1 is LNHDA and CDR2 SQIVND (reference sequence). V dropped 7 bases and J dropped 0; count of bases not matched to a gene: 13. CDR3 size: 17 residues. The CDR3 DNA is TGTGCCAGTATCCCCGCGGGGAGGGTCTCTAGCACAGATACGCAGTATTTT. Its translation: CASIPAGRVSSTDTQYF.

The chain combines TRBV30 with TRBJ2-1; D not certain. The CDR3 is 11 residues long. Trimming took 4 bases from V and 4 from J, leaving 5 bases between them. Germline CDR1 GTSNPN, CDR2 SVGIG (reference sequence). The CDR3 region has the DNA TGTGCCTGGACCGTATACAATGAGCAGTTCTTC. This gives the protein CAWTVYNEQFF.

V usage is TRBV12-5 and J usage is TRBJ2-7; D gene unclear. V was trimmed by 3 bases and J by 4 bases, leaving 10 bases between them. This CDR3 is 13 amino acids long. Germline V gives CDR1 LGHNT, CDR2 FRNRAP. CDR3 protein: CASGLAGQYEQYF. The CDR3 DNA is TGTGCTAGTGGTTTAGCCGGGCAATACGAGCAGTACTTC.

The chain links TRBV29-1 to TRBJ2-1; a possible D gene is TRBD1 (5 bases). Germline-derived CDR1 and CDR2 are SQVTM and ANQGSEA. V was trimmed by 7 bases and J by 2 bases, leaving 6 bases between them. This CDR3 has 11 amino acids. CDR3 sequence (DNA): TGCAGCGCGGACACCTACAATGAGCAGTTCTTC. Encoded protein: CSADTYNEQFF.

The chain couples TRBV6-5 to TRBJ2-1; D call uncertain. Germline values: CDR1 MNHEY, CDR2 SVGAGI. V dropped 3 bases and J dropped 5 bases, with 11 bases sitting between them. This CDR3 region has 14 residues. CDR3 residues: CASSYSGANNEQFF. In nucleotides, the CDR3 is TGTGCCAGCAGTTATTCGGGCGCCAACAATGAGCAGTTCTTC.

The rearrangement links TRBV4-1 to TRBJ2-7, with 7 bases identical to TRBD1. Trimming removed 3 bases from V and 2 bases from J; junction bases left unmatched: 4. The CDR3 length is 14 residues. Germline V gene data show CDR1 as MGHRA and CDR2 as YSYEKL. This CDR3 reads CASSQVGQPYEQYF. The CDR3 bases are TGCGCCAGCAGCCAGGTGGGACAGCCCTACGAGCAGTACTTC.

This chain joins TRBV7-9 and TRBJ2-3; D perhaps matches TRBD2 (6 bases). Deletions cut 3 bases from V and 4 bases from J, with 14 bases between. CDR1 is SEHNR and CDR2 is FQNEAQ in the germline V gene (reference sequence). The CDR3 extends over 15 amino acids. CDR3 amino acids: CASSFLGLSADTQYF. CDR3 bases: TGTGCCAGCAGCTTCCTGGGACTGTCAGCAGATACGCAGTATTTT.

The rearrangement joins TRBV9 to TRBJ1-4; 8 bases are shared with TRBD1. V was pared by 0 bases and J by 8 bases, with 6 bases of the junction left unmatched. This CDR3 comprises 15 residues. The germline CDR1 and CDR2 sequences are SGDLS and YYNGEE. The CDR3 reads CASSVEGQAQEKLFF. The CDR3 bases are TGTGCCAGCAGCGTAGAGGGACAGGCACAGGAAAAACTGTTTTTT.

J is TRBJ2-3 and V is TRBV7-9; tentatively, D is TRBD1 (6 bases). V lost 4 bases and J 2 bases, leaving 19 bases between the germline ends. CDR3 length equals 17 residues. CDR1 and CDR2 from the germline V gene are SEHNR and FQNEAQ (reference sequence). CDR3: CASSSHWSGHNTDTQYF. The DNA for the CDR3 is TGTGCCAGCAGCTCACACTGGTCGGGACATAACACAGATACGCAGTATTTT.

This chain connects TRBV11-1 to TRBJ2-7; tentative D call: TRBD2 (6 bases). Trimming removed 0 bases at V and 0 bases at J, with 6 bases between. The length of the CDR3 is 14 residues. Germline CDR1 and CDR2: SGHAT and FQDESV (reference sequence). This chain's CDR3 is CASSLAGGSYEQYF. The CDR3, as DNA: TGTGCCAGCAGCTTAGCGGGGGGCTCCTACGAGCAGTACTTC.

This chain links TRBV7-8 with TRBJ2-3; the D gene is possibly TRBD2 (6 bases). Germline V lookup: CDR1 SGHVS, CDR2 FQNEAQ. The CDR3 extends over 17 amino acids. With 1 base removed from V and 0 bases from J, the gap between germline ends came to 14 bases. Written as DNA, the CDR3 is TGTGCCAGCAGCTTAGGGGGACTGTTAGCTAGCACAGATACGCAGTATTTT. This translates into CASSLGGLLASTDTQYF.

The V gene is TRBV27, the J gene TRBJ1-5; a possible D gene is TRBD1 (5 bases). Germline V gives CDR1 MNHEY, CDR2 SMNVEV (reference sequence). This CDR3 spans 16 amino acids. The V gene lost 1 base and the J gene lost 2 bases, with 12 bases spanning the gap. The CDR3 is CASSLYGDGGNQPQHF. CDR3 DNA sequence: TGTGCCAGCAGTTTATATGGGGACGGCGGCAATCAGCCCCAGCATTTT.

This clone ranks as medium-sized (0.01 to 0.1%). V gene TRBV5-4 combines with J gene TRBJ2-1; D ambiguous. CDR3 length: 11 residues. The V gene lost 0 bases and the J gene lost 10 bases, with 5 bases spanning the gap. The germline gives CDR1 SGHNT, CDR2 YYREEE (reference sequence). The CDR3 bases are TGTGCCAGCAGCTTGGCGAGGGAGCAGTTCTTC. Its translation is CASSLAREQFF.

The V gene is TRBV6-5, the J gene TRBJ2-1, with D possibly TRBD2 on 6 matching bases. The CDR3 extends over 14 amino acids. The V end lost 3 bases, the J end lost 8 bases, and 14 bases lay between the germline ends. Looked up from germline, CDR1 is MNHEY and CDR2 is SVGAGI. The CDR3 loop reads CASSYWGLPDEQFF. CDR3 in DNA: TGTGCCAGCAGTTATTGGGGACTTCCGGATGAGCAGTTCTTC.

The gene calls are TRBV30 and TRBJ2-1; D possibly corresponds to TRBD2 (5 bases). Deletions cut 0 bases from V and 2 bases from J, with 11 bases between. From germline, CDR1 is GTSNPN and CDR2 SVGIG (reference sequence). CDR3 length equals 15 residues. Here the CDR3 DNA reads TGTGCCTGGAGTGTAGACCCGGGGACCTACAATGAGCAGTTCTTC. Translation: CAWSVDPGTYNEQFF.

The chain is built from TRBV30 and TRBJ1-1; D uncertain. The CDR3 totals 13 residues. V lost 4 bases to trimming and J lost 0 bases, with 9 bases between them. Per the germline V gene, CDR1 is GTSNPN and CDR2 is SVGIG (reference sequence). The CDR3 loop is CAWIQILNTEAFF. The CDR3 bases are TGTGCCTGGATCCAGATTTTGAACACTGAAGCTTTCTTT.

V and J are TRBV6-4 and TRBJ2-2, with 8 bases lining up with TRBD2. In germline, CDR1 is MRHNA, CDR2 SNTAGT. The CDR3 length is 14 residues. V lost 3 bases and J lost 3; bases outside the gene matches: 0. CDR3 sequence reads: CASSEAGDTGELFF. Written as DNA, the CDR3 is TGTGCCAGCAGTGAAGCGGGAGACACCGGGGAGCTGTTTTTT.

The chain's CDR3 is CASSLSSDRASGNQPQHF. DNA of the CDR3: TGTGCCAGCAGTTTATCTTCCGACAGGGCTTCAGGCAATCAGCCCCAGCATTTT. The genes are TRBV27 and TRBJ1-5; TRBD1 matches 7 bases. Germline CDR1 MNHEY, CDR2 SMNVEV (reference sequence). Unmatched junction bases numbered 10, after V lost 0 bases and J lost 2 bases. The CDR3 contains 18 residues.

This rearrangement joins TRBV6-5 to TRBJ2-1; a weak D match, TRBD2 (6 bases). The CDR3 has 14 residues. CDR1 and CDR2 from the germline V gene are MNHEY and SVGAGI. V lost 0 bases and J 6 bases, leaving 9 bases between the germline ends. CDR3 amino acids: CASSYSVSGNEQFF. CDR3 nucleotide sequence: TGTGCCAGCAGTTACTCGGTTAGCGGCAATGAGCAGTTCTTC.

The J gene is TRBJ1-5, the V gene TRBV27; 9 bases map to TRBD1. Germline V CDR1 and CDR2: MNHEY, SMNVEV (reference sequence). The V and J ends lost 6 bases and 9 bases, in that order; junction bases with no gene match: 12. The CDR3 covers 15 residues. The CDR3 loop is CASRLDRGIEAPQHF. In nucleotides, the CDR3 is TGTGCCAGCAGATTGGACAGGGGTATTGAAGCGCCCCAGCATTTT.